This is a list of T cell receptor beta chains from one sample in a study of a mutant IDH1 vaccine in newly diagnosed glioma. Only in-frame clones appear in the TCRdb table, and some are missing; sequencing was by immunoSEQ multiplex PCR. Of approximately 28,000 clones in the sample, over 80% were seen once. For these TCRs, the target antigens are not known. The material sequenced was PBMCs, taken from a glioma patient whose treatment included an IDH1 peptide vaccine. These receptor sequences come from a man aged 30-40 years with glioma. The CDR3 runs from the conserved cysteine through the conserved F or W. D genes are given only for firm matches. Clone size is stated in some rows and not others, as once, few, many or a class when expanded.

TGTGCCAGCAGCTTAATCAGGAGAGAGACCCAGTACTTC	CASSLIRRETQYF	NA	once	TRBV7-8	TRBJ2-5
TGTGCCAGCAGTTTAGGGGTTAGCTCCTACAATGAGCAGTTCTTC	CASSLGVSSYNEQFF	NA	NA	TRBV27	TRBJ2-1
TGTGCCAGCAGCCATGTTTCAGGGGGCACCGGGGAGCTGTTTTTT	CASSHVSGGTGELFF	TRBD1	NA	TRBV5-6	TRBJ2-2
TGTGCCAGCAGCCCACAGGGGATTGAAGCTTTCTTT	CASSPQGIEAFF	TRBD1	NA	TRBV5-6	TRBJ1-1
TGTGCCAGCTCGACAGGGGACGTTCAGCCCCAGCATTTT	CASSTGDVQPQHF	TRBD1	NA	TRBV28	TRBJ1-5
TGTGCCAGCAGTGCGGTGGGCATTGGTTACAATGAGCAGTTCTTC	CASSAVGIGYNEQFF	NA	NA	TRBV25-1	TRBJ2-1
TGTGCCAGCAGCTTAACCGTCGGGAAACTGTTTTTT	CASSLTVGKLFF	NA	NA	TRBV7-9	TRBJ1-4
TGTGCCAGCAGCCCTGGGACGAGGAGCACAGATACGCAGTATTTT	CASSPGTRSTDTQYF	NA	NA	TRBV5-8	TRBJ2-3
TGTGCCAGCAGCTTAGAGGTAGCCTCTGGAAACACCATATATTTT	CASSLEVASGNTIYF	NA	NA	TRBV7-9	TRBJ1-3
TGTGCCAGCAGTGGCGACAGGAGCTCTGGAAACACCATATATTTT	CASSGDRSSGNTIYF	NA	NA	TRBV6-1	TRBJ1-3
TGTGCCAGCAGTCCCTTGGCGGAGGGTGGCGAGCAGTACTTC	CASSPLAEGGEQYF	NA	few	TRBV28	TRBJ2-7
TGTGCCTACAGGACAGGACGAGCAGAGCAGTACTTC	CAYRTGRAEQYF	TRBD1	NA	TRBV30	TRBJ2-7
TGTGCCAGCAGCTTGGGGTCTACCTACGAGCAGTACTTC	CASSLGSTYEQYF	NA	NA	TRBV7-2	TRBJ2-7
TGTGCCAGCAGCTTAGATCAGGGGAGCGTCGAGCAGTACTTC	CASSLDQGSVEQYF	NA	NA	TRBV7-2	TRBJ2-7
TGCGCCAGCAGCGCGGGACAGGATCCTTATGGCTACACCTTC	CASSAGQDPYGYTF	TRBD1	NA	TRBV5-1	TRBJ1-2
TGTGCCAGCAGTCATGTTTCTAGGACCCTCTCCTACGAGCAGTACTTC	CASSHVSRTLSYEQYF	NA	NA	TRBV28	TRBJ2-7
TGTGCCAGCAGCCCACCGACAGGGACAGTGGAGTACACTGAAGCTTTCTTT	CASSPPTGTVEYTEAFF	TRBD1	NA	TRBV5-4	TRBJ1-1
TGTGCCACCAGCAGAGACTCAGGACAGGGAAATTCACCCCTCCACTTT	CATSRDSGQGNSPLHF	TRBD1	NA	TRBV15	TRBJ1-6
TGTGCCAGCAGCTTGGCCATGGGGTTTGAGCAGTTCTTC	CASSLAMGFEQFF	NA	few	TRBV5-6	TRBJ2-1
TGTGCCACGCTGGAGGGGGCTACCTACAATGAGCAGTTCTTC	CATLEGATYNEQFF	NA	NA	TRBV10-3	TRBJ2-1
TGCAGCGGCGCAGGGGGGACAGGTGCGGACAATGAGCAGTTCTTC	CSGAGGTGADNEQFF	TRBD1	NA	TRBV29-1	TRBJ2-1
TGTGCCATCAGTGTGACTAGCGGGAGGACAAGGAACACCGGGGAGCTGTTTTTT	CAISVTSGRTRNTGELFF	TRBD2	NA	TRBV10-3	TRBJ2-2
TGCGCCAGCAGCCTTGAAGGATATAGCACAGATACGCAGTATTTT	CASSLEGYSTDTQYF	NA	NA	TRBV5-1	TRBJ2-3
TGCGCCAGCAGCTTGGCCTGGGGACAGGGAAGAACTGAAGCTTTCTTT	CASSLAWGQGRTEAFF	TRBD1	NA	TRBV5-1	TRBJ1-1
TGTGCCAGCAGGGGTGGAAGCAATCAGCCCCAGCATTTT	CASRGGSNQPQHF	NA	NA	TRBV6-5	TRBJ1-5
TGTGCCAGCAGTTCCCGAGGCACAGACACTGAAGCTTTCTTT	CASSSRGTDTEAFF	NA	few	TRBV28	TRBJ1-1
TGTGCCAGCAGCTTAGATACCGTGCGGTGGACAGGGGGTGGCTACACCTTC	CASSLDTVRWTGGGYTF	TRBD1	once	TRBV7-9	TRBJ1-2
TGTGCCAGCAGCTTGGGACTAGCGACTCAACAGTACTTC	CASSLGLATQQYF	TRBD2	NA	TRBV5-4	TRBJ2-5
TGTGCCAGCCGGGACAGAATCTCTGGGGCCAACGTCCTGACTTTC	CASRDRISGANVLTF	TRBD1	NA	TRBV2	TRBJ2-6
TGCGCCAGCAGCCCCAAGGCGGAGAACACTGAAGCTTTCTTT	CASSPKAENTEAFF	NA	NA	TRBV5-1	TRBJ1-1
TGTGCCAGCAGCCTCGACAGATTCACCGGGGAGCTGTTTTTT	CASSLDRFTGELFF	NA	NA	TRBV6-6	TRBJ2-2
TGTGCCAGCAGCCTTACCCCGGGACAGGGGGCTAAGGGCTACACCTTC	CASSLTPGQGAKGYTF	TRBD1	NA	TRBV2	TRBJ1-2
TGCGCCAGCAGCCACCCGGGACAGACCGACCCGTACTATGGCTACACCTTC	CASSHPGQTDPYYGYTF	TRBD1	NA	TRBV4-1	TRBJ1-2
TGCGCCAGCAGCTTAGGTGGAGGGTACGAGCAGTACTTC	CASSLGGGYEQYF	NA	NA	TRBV5-1	TRBJ2-7
TGTGCCAGTAGATGGAGGGATCCCACAGATACGCAGTATTTT	CASRWRDPTDTQYF	NA	NA	TRBV19	TRBJ2-3
TGTGCCAGCAGTGAAGAGCAGGGGGCAGGCGAGCAGTACTTC	CASSEEQGAGEQYF	TRBD1	few	TRBV2	TRBJ2-7
TGTGCCAGCAGCCCCCGTTCGATGGGAAGGGATACGCAGTATTTT	CASSPRSMGRDTQYF	NA	NA	TRBV9	TRBJ2-3
TGTGCCAGCAGCTTGGGCCACTCCTACAATGAGCAGTTCTTC	CASSLGHSYNEQFF	NA	NA	TRBV5-6	TRBJ2-1
TGCGCCAGCAGCCCCGGGGGCTCTAGCGGGGACTCTTGGAACACCGGGGAGCTGTTTTTT	CASSPGGSSGDSWNTGELFF	TRBD2	NA	TRBV5-1	TRBJ2-2
TGCGCCAGCAGCTTGGCCGGGAACAGCAATCAGCCCCAGCATTTT	CASSLAGNSNQPQHF	NA	NA	TRBV5-1	TRBJ1-5
TGTGCCACCAGCAGAGATAGGAGCGGCGCAGGGGGCTTTGAGACCCAGTACTTC	CATSRDRSGAGGFETQYF	TRBD1	NA	TRBV15	TRBJ2-5
TGTGCCAGCAGAGGACAGGGGGCATCCTACGAGCAGTACTTC	CASRGQGASYEQYF	TRBD1	few	TRBV28	TRBJ2-7
TGTGCCAGCAGTTCGACCGGGGATTTGGTCAATGAGCAGTTCTTC	CASSSTGDLVNEQFF	NA	NA	TRBV13	TRBJ2-1
TGTGCCACCAGCAGAGATCGAGGACAGGGGCAGGGAGAGTATTTT	CATSRDRGQGQGEYF	TRBD1	NA	TRBV15	TRBJ2-3
TGTGCCTGGAGCGATGATTGGTCAGATCAGCCCCAGCATTTT	CAWSDDWSDQPQHF	NA	NA	TRBV30	TRBJ1-5
TGTGCCAGCCTCCAAACAGGGGGAGCAGATACGCAGTATTTT	CASLQTGGADTQYF	TRBD1	NA	TRBV2	TRBJ2-3
TGCGCCAGCAGCTTGGCCGGGGACAGGGGTGGCTACACCTTC	CASSLAGDRGGYTF	TRBD1	NA	TRBV5-1	TRBJ1-2
TGTGCCAGCAGTTCTAGCGGGGGCTCCTACGAGCAGTACTTC	CASSSSGGSYEQYF	TRBD2	NA	TRBV6-6	TRBJ2-7
TGTGCCAGCAGTGACCAACATACCTACGAGCAGTACTTC	CASSDQHTYEQYF	NA	NA	TRBV6-5	TRBJ2-7